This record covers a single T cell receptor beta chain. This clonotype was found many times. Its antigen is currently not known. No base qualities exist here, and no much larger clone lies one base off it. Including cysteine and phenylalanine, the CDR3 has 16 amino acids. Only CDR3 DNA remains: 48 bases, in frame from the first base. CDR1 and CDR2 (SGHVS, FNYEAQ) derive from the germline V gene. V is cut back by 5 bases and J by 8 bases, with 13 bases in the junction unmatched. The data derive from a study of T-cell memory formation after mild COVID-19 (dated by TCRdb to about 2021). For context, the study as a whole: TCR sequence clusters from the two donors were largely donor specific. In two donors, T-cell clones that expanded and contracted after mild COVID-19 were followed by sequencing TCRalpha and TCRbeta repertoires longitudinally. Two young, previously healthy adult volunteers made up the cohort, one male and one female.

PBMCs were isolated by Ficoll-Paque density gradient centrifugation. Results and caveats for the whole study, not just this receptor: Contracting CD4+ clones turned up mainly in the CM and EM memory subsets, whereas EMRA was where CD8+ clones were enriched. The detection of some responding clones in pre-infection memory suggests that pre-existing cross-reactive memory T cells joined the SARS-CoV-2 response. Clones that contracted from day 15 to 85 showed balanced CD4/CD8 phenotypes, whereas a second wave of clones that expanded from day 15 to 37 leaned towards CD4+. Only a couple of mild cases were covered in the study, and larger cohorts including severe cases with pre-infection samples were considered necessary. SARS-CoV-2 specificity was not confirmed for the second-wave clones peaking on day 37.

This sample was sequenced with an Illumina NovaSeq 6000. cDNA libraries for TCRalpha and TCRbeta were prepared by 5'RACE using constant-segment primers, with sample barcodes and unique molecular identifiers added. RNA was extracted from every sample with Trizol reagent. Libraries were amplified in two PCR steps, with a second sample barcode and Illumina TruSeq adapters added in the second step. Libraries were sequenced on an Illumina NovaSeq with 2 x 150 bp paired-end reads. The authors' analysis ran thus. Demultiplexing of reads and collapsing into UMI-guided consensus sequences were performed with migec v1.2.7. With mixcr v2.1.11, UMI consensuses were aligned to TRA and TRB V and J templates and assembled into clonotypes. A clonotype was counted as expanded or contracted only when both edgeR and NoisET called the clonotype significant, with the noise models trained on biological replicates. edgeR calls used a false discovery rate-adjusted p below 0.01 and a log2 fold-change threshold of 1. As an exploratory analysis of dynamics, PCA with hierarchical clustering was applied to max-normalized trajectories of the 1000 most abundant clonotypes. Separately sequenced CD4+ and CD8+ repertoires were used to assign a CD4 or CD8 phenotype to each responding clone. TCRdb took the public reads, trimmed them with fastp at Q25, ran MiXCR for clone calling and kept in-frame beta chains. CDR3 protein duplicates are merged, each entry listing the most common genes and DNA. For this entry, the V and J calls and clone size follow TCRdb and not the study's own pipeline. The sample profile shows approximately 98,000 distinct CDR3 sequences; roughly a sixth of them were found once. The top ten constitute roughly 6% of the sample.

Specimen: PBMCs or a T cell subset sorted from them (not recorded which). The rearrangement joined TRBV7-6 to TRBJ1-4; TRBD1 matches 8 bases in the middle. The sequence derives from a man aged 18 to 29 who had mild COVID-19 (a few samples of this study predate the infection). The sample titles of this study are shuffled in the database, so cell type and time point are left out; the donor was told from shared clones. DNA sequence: TGTGCCAGCAGCCCGTCGCAGGGGGCTTCGCAGGAAAAACTGTTTTTT. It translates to CASSPSQGASQEKLFF.